This T cell receptor beta chain was documented in a study of shared clonotypes between healthy human individuals. As regards this clone: No antigen is known for it.

Looked up from germline, CDR1 is ENHRY and CDR2 is SYGVKD. CDR3 length equals 15 residues. V lost 5 bases and J lost 2; bases outside the gene matches: 5. Profiling relied on immunoSEQ multiplex PCR, and the TCRdb table lists in-frame clones only, not all of them. The sample records some 2,000,000 clones, approximately 94% being singletons. Points from the study as a whole: Depth of sequencing was expected to influence donor clonotype sharing. Non-shared clonotypes showed lower generation probabilities than clonotypes common to all four donors.

The V and J genes are TRBV10-3 and TRBJ2-7, with TRBD2 matching 11 bases. Source material: naive CD4+ T cells sorted from blood. As for subset: CD45RA+ positively selected. This clonotype was sampled from a man younger than 35 in good health. CDR3 in DNA: TGTGCCATCAGTCTGACTAGCGGGGTGCCCTACGAGCAGTACTTC. This codes for CAISLTSGVPYEQYF.